Each of the 7 T cell receptor beta chains below was sequenced from the same sample in a study of human T cells and chemical hapten exposure. TCRdb analysed the RACE reads with MiXCR anew, one entry per CDR3 protein. The sample lists tens of thousands of distinct CDR3 sequences, approximately 11% occurring once. As to time point: patch test 2, 6 weeks after DPC sensitization. The treatment: therapeutic diphenylcyclopropenone sensitization with weekly scalp DPC. The source was whole blood, collected in connection with sensitization to the hapten diphenylcyclopropenone (DPC). The origin of the receptors is a middle-aged man with alopecia areata. Some clones in this sample may be carry-over from other donors' samples.

This clonotype came up many times. CDR3 nucleotide sequence: TGTGCCAGCAGCTCACAGCCCAGCTCCTATAATTCACCCCTCCACTTT. Encoded protein: CASSSQPSSYNSPLHF. The chain links TRBV21-1 to TRBJ1-6. TRBV21-1 is a documented pseudogene. This CDR3 comprises 16 residues.

This clonotype was detected many times. The chain recombines TRBV7-2 with TRBJ2-3; D is undetermined. The CDR3 sequence is 15 residues long. Germline CDR1 is SGHTA and CDR2 is FQGNSA. Trimming removed 1 base at V and 4 bases at J, with 12 bases between. The CDR3 sequence: CASSLGRFRPDTQYF. CDR3 sequence (DNA): TGTGCCAGCAGCTTAGGCAGGTTTAGGCCAGATACGCAGTATTTT.

This clonotype was seen a handful of times. The rearrangement joins TRBV29-1 to TRBJ2-3; 12 bases are shared with TRBD2. Per the germline V gene, CDR1 is SQVTM and CDR2 is ANQGSEA. There are 15 residues in the CDR3. V dropped 4 bases and J dropped 4; count of bases not matched to a gene: 6. This chain's CDR3 is CSVGTSGIPADTQYF. CDR3 DNA sequence: TGCAGCGTTGGGACTAGCGGGATACCCGCAGATACGCAGTATTTT.

V usage is TRBV3-1 and J usage is TRBJ2-1, with D unresolved. This CDR3 is built from 15 residues. Germline CDR1 and CDR2: LGHDT and YNNKEL (reference sequence). The V end was cut by 5 bases, the J end by 2 bases, with 13 bases between. The CDR3 coding sequence is TGTGCCAGCAGCGTGGCCCTGGACCCCTACAATGAGCAGTTCTTC. This translates into CASSVALDPYNEQFF.

This clonotype was recorded only once. This chain links TRBV20-1 with TRBJ2-3, with TRBD2 matching 14 bases. Trimming at V came to 6 bases and at J to 5 bases, leaving 19 bases not matched to a gene. The CDR3 contains 19 residues. Germline V gene lookup returns CDR1 DFQATT and CDR2 SNEGSKA (reference sequence). The CDR3 loop reads CSATDQAGTSGSRLDTQYF. As DNA, the CDR3 is TGCAGTGCCACTGACCAAGCCGGGACTAGCGGGAGTCGGTTAGATACGCAGTATTTT.

This clonotype has a count of ten or more. The chain combines TRBV5-1 with TRBJ2-3; D ambiguous. CDR3 size: 15 residues. Germline V lookup: CDR1 SGHRS, CDR2 YFSETQ. V lost 1 base and J lost 1, with 10 bases in between. CDR3 nucleotides: TGCGCCAGCAGCTTGTTAGACGGCCGCACAGATACGCAGTATTTT. Translated, it gives CASSLLDGRTDTQYF.

This clonotype was recorded at least ten times. V usage is TRBV19 and J usage is TRBJ2-2; D is possibly TRBD2 (6 bases). The CDR3 runs 14 residues. The V gene lost 8 bases and the J gene lost 5 bases, with 15 bases spanning the gap. Looked up from germline, CDR1 is LNHDA and CDR2 is SQIVND (reference sequence). CDR3 DNA: TGTGCCAGTGGGGACCGTGCGGGGACCGGGGAGCTGTTTTTT. Protein product: CASGDRAGTGELFF.